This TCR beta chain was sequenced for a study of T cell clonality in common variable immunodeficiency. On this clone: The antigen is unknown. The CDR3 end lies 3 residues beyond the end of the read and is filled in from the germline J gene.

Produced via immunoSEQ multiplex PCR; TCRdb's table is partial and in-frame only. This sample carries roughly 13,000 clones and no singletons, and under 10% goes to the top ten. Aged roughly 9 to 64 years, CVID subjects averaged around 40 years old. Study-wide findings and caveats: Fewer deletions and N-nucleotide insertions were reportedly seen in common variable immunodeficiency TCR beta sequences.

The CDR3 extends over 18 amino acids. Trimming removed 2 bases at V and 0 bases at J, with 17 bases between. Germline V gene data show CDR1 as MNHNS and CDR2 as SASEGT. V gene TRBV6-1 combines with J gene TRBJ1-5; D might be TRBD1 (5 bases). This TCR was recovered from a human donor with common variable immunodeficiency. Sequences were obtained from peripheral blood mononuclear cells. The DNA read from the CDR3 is TGTGCCAGCAGTGAAATTTGGGCTTGGGGCTATAGCAATCAGCCC. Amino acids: CASSEIWAWGYSNQP. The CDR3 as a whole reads CASSEIWAWGYSNQPQHF.